Below are 13 T cell receptor beta chains sequenced from a single sample in a study of blood T cell repertoires in COVID-19. Sequenced by immunoSEQ multiplex PCR; TCRdb stores in-frame clones only, minus some. The data hold roughly 250,000 clones, with over 80% observed a single time. Sample: PBMCs or T cells enriched from blood (not recorded which). The receptors here all came from a woman in her late teens or twenties who had recovered from COVID-19.

A remark on this clone: At one of its ends the junction is not consistent with the germline gene, which may arise from a read error. CDR3 protein: CASSESGTRSPWIF. CDR3 nucleotides: TGTGCCAGCAGTGAATCCGGGACAAGGTCCCCTTGGATCTTC. This sequence joins TRBV6-1 and TRBJ1-2; D may be TRBD1 (6 bases). CDR1 is MNHNS, CDR2 SASEGT, per germline. This CDR3 spans 14 amino acids.

V and J are TRBV3-1 (or the pseudogene TRBV3-2) and TRBJ2-3; tentative D call: TRBD2 (6 bases). Trimming pared 1 base from V and 10 bases from J, leaving 21 bases between. The CDR3 loop spans 16 amino acids. Germline loops: CDR1 LGHDT, CDR2 YNNKEL (reference sequence). CDR3 coding DNA: TGTGCCAGCAGCCAAGGTGGTGGGGGGTCTAGGGATGCGCAGTATTTT. Translating gives CASSQGGGGSRDAQYF.

The chain couples TRBV6-5 to TRBJ2-3; a possible D gene is TRBD1 (6 bases). The germline V gene has CDR1 MNHEY and CDR2 SVGAGI. This CDR3 has 16 residues. The ends were cut back, 4 bases at V and 2 bases at J, with 16 bases in the middle. The CDR3 nucleotides read TGTGCCAGCAGTTCCAGAGCGGACAGAGACACAGATACGCAGTATTTT. Encoded protein: CASSSRADRDTDTQYF.

The chain links TRBV5-5 to TRBJ1-3; D is unclear. The V gene's germline CDR1 is SGHKS and CDR2 YYEKEE (reference sequence). Trimming shortened V by 7 bases and J by 8 bases, and 16 bases separated the two germline ends. CDR3 length equals 13 residues. CDR3 protein: CASHLLPPDTIYF. The CDR3 nucleotides are TGTGCCAGCCACCTATTACCCCCGGACACCATATATTTT.

The chain employs TRBV7-9 and TRBJ1-1; D is unresolved. The germline V gene encodes CDR1 SEHNR and CDR2 FQNEAQ (reference sequence). The CDR3 sequence is 13 residues long. Deletions cut 6 bases from V and 8 bases from J, with 16 bases between. The CDR3 coding sequence is TGTGCCAGCAGTCCCGGGATGTCATCCGAAGCTTTCTTT. Translated: CASSPGMSSEAFF.

The chain links TRBV4-2 to TRBJ2-3, with D possibly being TRBD2 (6 bases). V lost 0 bases and J 3 bases, leaving 13 bases between the germline ends. Germline loops: CDR1 LGHNA, CDR2 YNFKEQ. This CDR3 has 16 amino acids. The CDR3 spells CASSQDFAGSTDTQYF. The CDR3 DNA sequence: TGTGCCAGCAGCCAAGATTTCGCGGGGTCGACAGATACGCAGTATTTT.

The rearrangement joins TRBV28 to TRBJ1-2; D gene unclear. Trimming stripped 6 bases from V and 3 bases from J, with 14 bases between. Germline CDR1 is MDHEN and CDR2 is SYDVKM. The CDR3 is 14 residues long. This CDR3 is CASSPTGNYYGYTF. The CDR3 region has the DNA TGTGCCAGCAGCCCAACCGGGAACTACTATGGCTACACCTTC.

This clone was observed a few times. V gene TRBV12-5 combines with J gene TRBJ2-1, with unresolved D. Per germline, CDR1 LGHNT and CDR2 FRNRAP. CDR3 size: 13 residues. Trimming left V 5 bases short and J 6 bases short, with 11 bases between. As DNA, the CDR3 is TGTGCTAGTGGTCCCCCCTTGAGCAATGAGCAGTTCTTC. Its translation is CASGPPLSNEQFF.

The chain carries TRBV5-1 and TRBJ2-7; maybe TRBD1 (6 bases). The V gene's germline CDR1 is SGHRS and CDR2 YFSETQ. Trimming left V 5 bases short and J 1 base short, with 16 bases between. The CDR3 has 15 residues. The DNA for the CDR3 is TGCGCCAGCAGTGCCGGGACACCCTGGTCCTACGAGCAGTACTTC. Translating it yields CASSAGTPWSYEQYF.

The rearrangement joins TRBV3-1 (or the pseudogene TRBV3-2) to TRBJ1-3; D may be TRBD1 (6 bases). The V end lost 3 bases, the J end lost 2 bases, and 14 bases lay between the germline ends. This CDR3 has 16 residues. The germline CDR1 and CDR2 sequences are LGHDT and YNNKEL (reference sequence). CDR3 DNA: TGTGCCAGCAGCCAGCAACATCACAGGGCTGGAAACACCATATATTTT. This sequence encodes CASSQQHHRAGNTIYF.

The rearrangement links TRBV18 to TRBJ2-7; 13 positions match TRBD2. CDR1 and CDR2 (germline): KGHSH, LQKENI. The CDR3 is 15 residues long. The V and J ends lost 4 bases and 6 bases, in that order; junction bases with no gene match: 6. The CDR3 sequence is CASSRGLAGDREQYF. The CDR3, as DNA: TGTGCCAGCTCACGTGGACTAGCGGGAGACCGCGAGCAGTACTTC.

The genes are TRBV6-4 and TRBJ1-2; the D gene is possibly TRBD1 (6 bases). The germline V gene encodes CDR1 MRHNA and CDR2 SNTAGT. V lost 0 bases, J lost 7 bases, and 9 bases lay in between. This CDR3 is built from 13 residues. CDR3 loop: CASSDSQGTGYTF. For the CDR3, the DNA is TGTGCCAGCAGTGACTCCCAGGGGACTGGCTACACCTTC.

The gene calls are TRBV24-1 and TRBJ1-2, with 12 bases lining up with TRBD1. Germline CDR1 KGHDR, CDR2 SFDVKD. Trimming removed 9 bases from V and 8 bases from J; junction bases left unmatched: 6. The CDR3 is 13 amino acids. Here the CDR3 DNA reads TGTGCCACCGAGGGACAGGGGGCGAGGGGCTACACCTTC. This codes for CATEGQGARGYTF.